The TCR beta chain under discussion was sequenced for a study of neoadjuvant anti-PD-1 for oral cavity cancer. Study context: Before surgery, most patients got three to four biweekly 3 mg/kg nivolumab doses. Study results and limitations: Pretreatment Treg/Th17 ratio correlated inversely with post-treatment tumor clonality.

The CDR3 runs 18 residues. Germline-derived CDR1 and CDR2 are SGHVS and FQNEAQ. The V end was cut by 2 bases, the J end by 0 bases, with 14 bases between. Regarding this clone: The antigen is undetermined.

Time point reported: after neoadjuvant nivolumab, at surgical resection. These oral cavity squamous cell carcinomas were HPV-negative and locally advanced. Clones were read by immunoSEQ multiplex PCR, and TCRdb kept only the in-frame ones, dropping some. This table holds more than 13,000 clones, roughly 80% found once. The starting material was PBMCs, obtained after nivolumab (anti-PD-1) treatment. The TCR comes from a person aged 35-79 years with oral cavity squamous cell carcinoma. The rearrangement joins TRBV7-8 to TRBJ2-6; D is ambiguous. CDR3 residues: CASSLSWAQDSGANVLTF. The CDR3 DNA follows: TGTGCCAGCAGCTTATCCTGGGCGCAGGACTCTGGGGCCAACGTCCTGACTTTC.